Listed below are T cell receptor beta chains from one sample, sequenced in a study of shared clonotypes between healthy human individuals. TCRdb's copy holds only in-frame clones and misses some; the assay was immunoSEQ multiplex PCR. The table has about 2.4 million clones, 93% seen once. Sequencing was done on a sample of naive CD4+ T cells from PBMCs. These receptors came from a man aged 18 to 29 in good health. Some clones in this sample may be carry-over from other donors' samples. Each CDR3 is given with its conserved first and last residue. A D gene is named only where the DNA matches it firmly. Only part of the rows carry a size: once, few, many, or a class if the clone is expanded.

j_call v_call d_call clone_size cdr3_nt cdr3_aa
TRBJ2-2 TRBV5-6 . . TGTGCCAGCAGCTTGGTGGAGGGCTGGGCCGGGGAGCTGTTTTTT CASSLVEGWAGELFF
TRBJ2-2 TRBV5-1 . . TGCGCCAGCAGGAGGGTGTCGCGGGACACCGGGGAGCTGTTTTTT CASRRVSRDTGELFF
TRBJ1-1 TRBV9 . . TGTGCCAGCAGCCCAGGAGGGGCGCCGAACACTGAAGCTTTCTTT CASSPGGAPNTEAFF
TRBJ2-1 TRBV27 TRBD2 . TGTGCCAGCAGTTTGACTAGCGGGACAACCTACAATGAGCAGTTCTTC CASSLTSGTTYNEQFF
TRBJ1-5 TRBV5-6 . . TGTGCCAGCAGCTTGGGCGGCAGGGTCGATCAGCCCCAGCATTTT CASSLGGRVDQPQHF
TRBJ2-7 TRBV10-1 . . TGCGCCAGCAGTGAGTCCACGGACTACGAGCAGTACTTC CASSESTDYEQYF
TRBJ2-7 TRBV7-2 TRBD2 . TGTGCCAGCAGCTCTACTAGCGGGAACTACGAGCAGTACTTC CASSSTSGNYEQYF
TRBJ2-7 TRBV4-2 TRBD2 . TGTGCCAGCAGCCACCTAGGGCGGGAGGGCTACGAGCAGTACTTC CASSHLGREGYEQYF
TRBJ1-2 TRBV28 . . TGTGCCAGCAGTATACAGGTAGTCATCTATGGCTACACCTTC CASSIQVVIYGYTF
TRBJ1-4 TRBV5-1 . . TGCGCCAGCAGGAGGGCAACTAATGAAAAACTGTTTTTT CASRRATNEKLFF
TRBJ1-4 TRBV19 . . TGTGCCAGTAGTCATTTTTCGGCCGCAACTAATGAAAAACTGTTTTTT CASSHFSAATNEKLFF
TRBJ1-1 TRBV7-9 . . TGTGCCAGCAGCTTACAGCGGGACACTGAAGCTTTCTTT CASSLQRDTEAFF
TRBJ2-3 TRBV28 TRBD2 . TGTGCCAGCAGTTTTTCTACTAGCGCAAAGAGCGGGACGCAGTATTTT CASSFSTSAKSGTQYF
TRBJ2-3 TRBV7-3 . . TGTGCCAGCAGCCCGGGTAGGGAAACAGATACGCAGTATTTT CASSPGRETDTQYF
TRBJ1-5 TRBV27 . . TGTGCCAGCAGTTTCCTCCTCCGGTATAGCAATCAGCCCCAGCATTTT CASSFLLRYSNQPQHF
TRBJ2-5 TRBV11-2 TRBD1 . TGTGCCAGCAGTATGGGACAGGGCAAAGAGACCCAGTACTTC CASSMGQGKETQYF
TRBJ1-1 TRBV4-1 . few TGCGCCAGCAGCAGCCGGGACAACATGAACACTGAAGCTTTCTTT CASSSRDNMNTEAFF